This TCR beta chain was captured by sequencing in a study of shared clonotypes between healthy human individuals. About the research overall: Those who served as donors were a couple of women and a few men between the ages of 18 and 49.

Details on this clone: Its antigen is not known.

Some clones are missing from TCRdb's copy, which holds only in-frame ones; the method was immunoSEQ multiplex PCR. The sample contains roughly 1,000,000 clones, around 78% of which appear only once. Findings and limits, study-wide: It was the few donors that limited the genetic and exposure-history diversity represented.

CDR1 and CDR2 from the germline V gene are WSHSY and SAAADI. V shed 3 bases and J shed 2 bases, with 4 bases lying between them. There are 13 residues in the CDR3. The J gene is TRBJ2-2, the V gene TRBV10-2; D uncertain. The sequenced material came from memory CD4+ T cells from PBMCs. As to subset: CD45RA-negative fraction. The clonotype was recovered from a man in his late teens or twenties in good health. Some clones in this sample may be carry-over from other donors' samples. The DNA of the CDR3 is TGCGCCAGCAGTGACACCAACACCGGGGAGCTGTTTTTT. Residues: CASSDTNTGELFF.